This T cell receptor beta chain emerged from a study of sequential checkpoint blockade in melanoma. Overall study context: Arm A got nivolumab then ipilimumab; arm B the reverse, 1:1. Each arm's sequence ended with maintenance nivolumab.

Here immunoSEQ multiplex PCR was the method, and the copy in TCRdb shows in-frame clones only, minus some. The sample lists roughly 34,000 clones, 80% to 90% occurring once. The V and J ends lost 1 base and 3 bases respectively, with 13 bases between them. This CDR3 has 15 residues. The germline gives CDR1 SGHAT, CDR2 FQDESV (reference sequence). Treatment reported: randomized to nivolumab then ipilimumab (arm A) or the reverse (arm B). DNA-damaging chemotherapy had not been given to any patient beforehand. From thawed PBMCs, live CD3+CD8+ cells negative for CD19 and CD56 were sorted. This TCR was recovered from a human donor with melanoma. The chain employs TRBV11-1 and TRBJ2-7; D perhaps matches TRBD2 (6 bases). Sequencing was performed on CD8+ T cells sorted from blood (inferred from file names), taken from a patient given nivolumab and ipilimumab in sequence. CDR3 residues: CASSLGRDQYYEQYF. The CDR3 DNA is TGTGCCAGCAGCTTAGGGCGGGACCAATACTACGAGCAGTACTTC.